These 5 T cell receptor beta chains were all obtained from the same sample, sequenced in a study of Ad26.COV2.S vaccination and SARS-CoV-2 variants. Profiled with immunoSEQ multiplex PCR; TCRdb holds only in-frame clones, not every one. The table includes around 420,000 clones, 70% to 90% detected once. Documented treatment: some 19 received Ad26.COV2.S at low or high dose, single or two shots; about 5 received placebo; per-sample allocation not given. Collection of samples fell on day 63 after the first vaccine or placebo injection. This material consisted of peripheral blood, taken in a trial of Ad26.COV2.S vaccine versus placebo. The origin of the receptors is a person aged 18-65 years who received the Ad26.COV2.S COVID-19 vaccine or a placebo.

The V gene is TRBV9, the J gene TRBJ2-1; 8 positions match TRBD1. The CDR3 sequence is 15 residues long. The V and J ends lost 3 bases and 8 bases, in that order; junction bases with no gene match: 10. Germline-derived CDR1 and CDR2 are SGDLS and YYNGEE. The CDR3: CASSALQGAADEQFF. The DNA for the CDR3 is TGTGCCAGCAGCGCCCTCCAGGGGGCGGCGGATGAGCAGTTCTTC.

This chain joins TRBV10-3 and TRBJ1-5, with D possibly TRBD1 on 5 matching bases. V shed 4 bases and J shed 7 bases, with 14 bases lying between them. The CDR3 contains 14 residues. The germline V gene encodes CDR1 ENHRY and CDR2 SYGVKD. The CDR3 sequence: CAISGGREGQPQHF. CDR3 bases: TGTGCCATCAGTGGAGGCAGGGAAGGACAGCCCCAGCATTTT.

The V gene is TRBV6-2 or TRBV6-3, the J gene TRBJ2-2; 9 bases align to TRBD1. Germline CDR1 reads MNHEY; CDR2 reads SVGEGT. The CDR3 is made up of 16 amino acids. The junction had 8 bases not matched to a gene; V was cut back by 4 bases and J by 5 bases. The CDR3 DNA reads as TGTGCCAGCAGTTCCCCGGGACAGGGAGTAACCGGGGAGCTGTTTTTT. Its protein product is CASSSPGQGVTGELFF.

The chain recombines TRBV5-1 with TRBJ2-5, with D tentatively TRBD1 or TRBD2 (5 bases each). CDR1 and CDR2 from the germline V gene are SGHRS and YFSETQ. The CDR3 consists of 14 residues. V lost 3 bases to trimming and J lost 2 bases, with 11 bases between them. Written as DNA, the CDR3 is TGCGCCAGCAGCTCGGGGCCCGAGCAAGAGACCCAGTACTTC. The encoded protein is CASSSGPEQETQYF.

The CDR3 nucleotides are TGTGCCAGCAGCCCCCCCTCTGGAGAAGGTGCCTACGAGCAGTACTTC. It encodes CASSPPSGEGAYEQYF. The V gene is TRBV7-9, the J gene TRBJ2-7; no clear D gene. Germline CDR1 is SEHNR and CDR2 is FQNEAQ (reference sequence). This CDR3 is 16 amino acids long. Between the trimmed V and J ends, which lost 5 bases and 2 bases, there was a span of 19 bases.